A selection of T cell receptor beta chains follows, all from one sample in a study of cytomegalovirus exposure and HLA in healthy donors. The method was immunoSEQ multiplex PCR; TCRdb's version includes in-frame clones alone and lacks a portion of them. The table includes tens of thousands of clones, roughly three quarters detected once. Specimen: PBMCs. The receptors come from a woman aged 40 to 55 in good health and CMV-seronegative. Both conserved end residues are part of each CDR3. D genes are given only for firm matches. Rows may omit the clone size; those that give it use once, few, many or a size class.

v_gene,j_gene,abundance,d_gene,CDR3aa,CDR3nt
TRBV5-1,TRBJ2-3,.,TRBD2,CASRRPSGVDTDTQYF,TGCGCCAGCAGGCGCCCTAGCGGGGTAGACACAGATACGCAGTATTTT
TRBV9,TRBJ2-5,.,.,CASSVGNRASETQYF,TGTGCCAGCAGCGTAGGTAACAGGGCTTCCGAGACCCAGTACTTC
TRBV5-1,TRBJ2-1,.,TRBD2,CASSVKGLAGAYNEQFF,TGCGCCAGCAGTGTTAAAGGACTAGCGGGGGCGTACAATGAGCAGTTCTTC
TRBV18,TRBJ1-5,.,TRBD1,CASSGGQGNQPQHF,TGTGCCAGCTCGGGGGGACAGGGTAATCAGCCCCAGCATTTT
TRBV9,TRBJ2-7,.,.,CASSASFGGGREQYF,TGTGCCAGCAGCGCCTCGTTTGGAGGGGGCAGGGAGCAGTACTTC
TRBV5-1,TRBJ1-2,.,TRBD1,CASSPGQGDYGYTF,TGCGCCAGCAGCCCAGGACAGGGTGACTATGGCTACACCTTC
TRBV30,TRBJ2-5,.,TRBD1,CAWSVGQGQYF,TGTGCCTGGAGTGTAGGACAGGGTCAGTACTTC
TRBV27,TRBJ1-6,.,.,CASSPDGLANSPLHF,TGTGCCAGCAGTCCAGACGGGTTGGCCAATTCACCCCTCCACTTT
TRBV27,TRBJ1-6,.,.,CASSLSRGTNNSPLHF,TGTGCCAGCAGTTTATCCCGTGGCACGAATAATTCACCCCTCCACTTT
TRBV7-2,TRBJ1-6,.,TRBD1,CASSSRDRDSSPLHF,TGTGCCAGCAGCTCTCGGGACAGAGATAGTTCACCCCTCCACTTT
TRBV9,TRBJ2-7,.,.,CASSVYQDSGEQYF,TGTGCCAGCAGCGTCTACCAGGATTCGGGGGAGCAGTACTTC
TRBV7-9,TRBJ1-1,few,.,CASSLAELSGEAFF,TGTGCCAGCAGCTTAGCAGAGTTATCGGGTGAAGCTTTCTTT
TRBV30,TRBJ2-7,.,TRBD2,CAWSSASGFGEQYF,TGTGCCTGGAGTTCGGCTAGCGGGTTTGGCGAGCAGTACTTC
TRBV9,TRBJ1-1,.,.,CASSGGQMNTEAFF,TGTGCCAGCAGCGGTGGACAGATGAACACTGAAGCTTTCTTT
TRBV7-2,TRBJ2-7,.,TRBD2,CASSSREAYEQYF,TGTGCCAGCAGCTCCCGGGAGGCCTACGAGCAGTACTTC
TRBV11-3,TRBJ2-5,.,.,CASSLGGRGQETQYF,TGTGCCAGCAGCTTAGGGGGAAGGGGTCAAGAGACCCAGTACTTC
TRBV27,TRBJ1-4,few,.,CASSRLTGNEKLFF,TGTGCCAGCAGTCGGCTGACGGGGAATGAAAAACTGTTTTTT
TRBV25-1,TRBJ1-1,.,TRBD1,CASSEYTGDTEAFF,TGTGCCAGCAGTGAATATACAGGGGACACTGAAGCTTTCTTT
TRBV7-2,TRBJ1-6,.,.,CASSLSPHREGQNSPLHF,TGTGCCAGCAGCTTATCACCCCACAGGGAGGGCCAGAATTCACCCCTCCACTTT
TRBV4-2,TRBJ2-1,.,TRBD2,CASSKEALAGGLTPYNEQFF,TGTGCCAGCAGCAAAGAGGCCCTAGCGGGGGGCCTGACGCCCTACAATGAGCAGTTCTTC
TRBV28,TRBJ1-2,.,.,CASSRGEGLANYGYTF,TGTGCCAGCAGTCGGGGGGAAGGGCTAGCTAACTATGGCTACACCTTC
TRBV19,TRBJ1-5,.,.,CAIGSNQPQHF,TGTGCCATCGGGAGCAATCAGCCCCAGCATTTT
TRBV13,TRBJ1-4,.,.,CASSLEGGRRGEKLFF,TGTGCCAGCAGCTTAGAGGGGGGGCGACGGGGTGAAAAACTGTTTTTT
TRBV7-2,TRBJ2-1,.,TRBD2,CASSDKRGPYNEQFF,TGTGCCAGCAGCGACAAGCGGGGGCCTTACAATGAGCAGTTCTTC
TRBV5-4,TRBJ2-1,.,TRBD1,CASSYGPGGDEQFF,TGTGCCAGCAGCTATGGGCCAGGGGGTGACGAGCAGTTCTTC
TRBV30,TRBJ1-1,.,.,CAWSVPQGSSEAFF,TGTGCCTGGAGTGTACCCCAGGGGAGTTCTGAAGCTTTCTTT
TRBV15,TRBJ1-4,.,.,CATYRRGQGEKLFF,TGTGCCACTTACAGAAGGGGTCAAGGTGAAAAACTGTTTTTT
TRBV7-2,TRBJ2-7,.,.,CASSGGLSYEQYF,TGTGCCAGCAGCGGAGGGCTTTCCTACGAGCAGTACTTC
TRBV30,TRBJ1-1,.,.,CAWSVLRGWTEAFF,TGTGCCTGGAGTGTTCTGAGAGGGTGGACTGAAGCTTTCTTT
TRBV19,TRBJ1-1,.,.,CASSIGGIRTTEAFF,TGTGCCAGTAGTATCGGGGGTATCAGGACCACTGAAGCTTTCTTT
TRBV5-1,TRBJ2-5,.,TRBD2,CASSPTSGGRETQYF,TGCGCCAGCAGTCCTACTAGCGGGGGAAGAGAGACCCAGTACTTC
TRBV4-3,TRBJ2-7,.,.,CASSQDAGGVTYEQYF,TGCGCCAGCAGCCAAGATGCTGGAGGGGTAACCTACGAGCAGTACTTC
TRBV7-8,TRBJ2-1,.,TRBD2,CASSLKVAGGFYNEQFF,TGTGCCAGCAGCTTAAAAGTGGCGGGGGGTTTCTACAATGAGCAGTTCTTC
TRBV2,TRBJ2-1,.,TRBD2,CASIGGGRRTSSYNEQFF,TGTGCCAGCATTGGCGGGGGGCGCCGAACAAGCTCCTACAATGAGCAGTTCTTC
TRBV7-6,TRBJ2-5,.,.,CASSPGETQYF,TGTGCCAGCAGCCCCGGAGAGACCCAGTACTTC
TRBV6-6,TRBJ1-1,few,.,CASSYFGPNTEAFF,TGTGCCAGCAGTTATTTCGGTCCTAACACTGAAGCTTTCTTT
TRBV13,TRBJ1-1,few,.,CASSAGWPLPTEAFF,TGTGCCAGCAGCGCAGGATGGCCCCTGCCCACTGAAGCTTTCTTT
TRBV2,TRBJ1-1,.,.,CASSDRRNTEAFF,TGTGCCAGCAGTGATCGCAGGAACACTGAAGCTTTCTTT
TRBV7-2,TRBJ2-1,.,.,CASSLNSLGNEQFF,TGTGCCAGCAGCTTAAATAGCCTCGGGAATGAGCAGTTCTTC
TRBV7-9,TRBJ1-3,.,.,CASRGGLGNTIYF,TGTGCCTCCCGAGGAGGTTTAGGAAACACCATATATTTT
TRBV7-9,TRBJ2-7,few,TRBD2,CASSLGAGENEQYF,TGTGCCAGCAGCTTAGGGGCGGGGGAGAACGAGCAGTACTTC
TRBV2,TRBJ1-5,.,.,CASSGSRGSDQPQHF,TGTGCCAGCAGTGGGTCAAGGGGATCGGATCAGCCCCAGCATTTT
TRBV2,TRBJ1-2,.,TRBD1,CASRANRDSNYGYTF,TGTGCCAGCAGGGCCAACCGGGACAGCAACTATGGCTACACCTTC
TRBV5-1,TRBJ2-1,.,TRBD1,CASSFYPGQDNEQFF,TGCGCCAGCAGCTTCTACCCAGGACAGGACAATGAGCAGTTCTTC
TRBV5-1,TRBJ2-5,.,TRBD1,CASSLVGGTETQYF,TGCGCCAGCAGCTTGGTAGGGGGCACGGAGACCCAGTACTTC